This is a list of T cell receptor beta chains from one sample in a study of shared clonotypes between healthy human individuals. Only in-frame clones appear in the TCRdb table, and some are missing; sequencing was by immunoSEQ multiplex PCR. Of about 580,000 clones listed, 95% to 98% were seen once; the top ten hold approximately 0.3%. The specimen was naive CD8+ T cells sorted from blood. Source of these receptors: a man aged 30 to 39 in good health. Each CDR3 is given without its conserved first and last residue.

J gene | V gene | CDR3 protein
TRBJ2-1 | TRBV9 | ASSVTQTLEQF
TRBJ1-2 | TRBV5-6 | ASRLTGAPAIWGYT
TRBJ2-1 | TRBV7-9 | ASTSFEPDSSYNEQF
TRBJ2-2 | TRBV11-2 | ASSLVGQATGELF
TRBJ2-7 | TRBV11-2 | ASSSRDRGYEQY
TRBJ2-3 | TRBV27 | ATYGLDRGLYTQY
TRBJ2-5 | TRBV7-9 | ASSKSSGQETQY
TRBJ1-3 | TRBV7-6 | ASSLGGGIGNTIY
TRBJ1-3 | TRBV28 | ASSSIPLREGNTIY
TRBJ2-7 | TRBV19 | ASRLAGGDEQY
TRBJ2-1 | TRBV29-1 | SVEVGQGHPEQF
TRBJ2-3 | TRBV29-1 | SGTGPNTDTQY
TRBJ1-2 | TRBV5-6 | ASSPKRLMGYGYT
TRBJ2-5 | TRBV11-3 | ASVDKTQY
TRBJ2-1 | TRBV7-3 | ASSLIRRDRFNEQF
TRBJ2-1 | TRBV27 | ASSSIRNRIRGDEQF
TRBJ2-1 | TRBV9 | ASSVFPIGLAGDPSYNEQF
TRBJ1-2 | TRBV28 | ASSLTGANYGYT
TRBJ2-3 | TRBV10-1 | ASSEAGTTESTDTQY
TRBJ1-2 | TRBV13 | ASSFSQGDLNYGYT
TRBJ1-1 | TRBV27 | ASSYGTVNTEAF
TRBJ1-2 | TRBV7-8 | ASSTHPGTGDGYT
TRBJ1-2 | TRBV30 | AWSGWGYT
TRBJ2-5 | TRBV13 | ASSPRYQETQY
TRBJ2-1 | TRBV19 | ASSGWTRALWPANEQF
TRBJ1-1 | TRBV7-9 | ASSFHLGGNTEAF
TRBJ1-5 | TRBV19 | ASSIGGREINQPQH
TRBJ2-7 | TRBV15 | ATSRGYEQY